This T cell receptor (beta chain) was sequenced for a study of cytomegalovirus exposure and HLA in healthy donors. Study-wide context: Approximately 200 million T cells yielded more than 90 million unique TCR beta sequences in earlier analysis. Study observations and caveats: More clonal expansion characterized HLA-associated TCR beta chains than equally common others in a later analysis. Some segments of the V type, notably TRBV6-2 and TRBV6-3, were excluded as indistinguishable. The study listed around 150 cytomegalovirus-associated TCR beta chains.

In the case of this clone: Its antigen is not identified.

This CDR3 has 13 residues. Germline lookup yields CDR1 SQVTM and CDR2 ANQGSEA. Primers for the PCR totalled 60 Vbeta and 13 Jbeta. Some clones are missing from TCRdb's copy, which holds only in-frame ones; the method was immunoSEQ multiplex PCR. The data hold roughly 200,000 clones, with 80% to 90% observed a single time. The sequence was collected from a woman aged 25 to 39 in good health and CMV-seronegative. The chain links TRBV29-1 to TRBJ2-5, with D tentatively TRBD1 (6 bases). The tail of the sequence fits TRBJ2-7 better, so the J call may be wrong. Sequencing input: PBMCs. The CDR3: CSVEGDKTYEQYF. The CDR3 DNA follows: TGCAGCGTTGAAGGGGACAAGACCTACGAGCAGTACTTC.